The T cell receptor beta chain under discussion was sequenced for a study of prognosis after radiotherapy for stage I lung cancer. Genomic DNA was subjected to two-round multiplex PCR for amplification of TCR beta CDR3. Round-one PCR had primers specific to each TRBV and TRBJ gene. TCRdb reanalysed the multiplex PCR reads using MiXCR and keeps one entry per CDR3 protein. The table records around 30,000 distinct CDR3 sequences, roughly 30% of them present only once. Germline CDR1 is SNHLY and CDR2 is FYNNEI. The CDR3 loop spans 15 amino acids. Remarks on this clonotype: A junction boundary mismatches the germline segment, possibly from a read error.

Sequenced material: PBMCs, taken before or after stereotactic body radiation therapy (not recorded which). The receptor was derived from a donor of 50 years or more with non-small cell lung cancer. The chain recombines TRBV2 with TRBJ1-5; TRBD1 aligns across 9 bases. For the CDR3, the DNA is TGTGCCAGCAGTACCCGGGACAGGGCCAATCAGCCCAAGCATTTT. Translated, it gives CASSTRDRANQPKHF.